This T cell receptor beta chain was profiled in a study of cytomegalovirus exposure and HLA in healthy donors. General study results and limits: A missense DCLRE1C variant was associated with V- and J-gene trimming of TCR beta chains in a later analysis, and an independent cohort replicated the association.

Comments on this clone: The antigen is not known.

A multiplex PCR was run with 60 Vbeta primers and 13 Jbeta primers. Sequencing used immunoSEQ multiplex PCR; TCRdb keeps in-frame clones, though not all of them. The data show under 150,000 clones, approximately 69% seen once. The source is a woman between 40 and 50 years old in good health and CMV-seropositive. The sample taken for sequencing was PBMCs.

This chain's CDR3 is CASSTYTSSYNSPLHF. CDR3 bases: TGTGCCAGCAGTACGTATACCAGCTCCTATAATTCACCCCTCCACTTT. This chain links TRBV5-6 with TRBJ1-6, with D uncertain. Trimming removed 5 bases from V and 0 bases from J, with 12 bases in between. The CDR3 is 16 residues long. In germline, CDR1 is SGHDT, CDR2 YYEEEE.